Presented here are 23 T cell receptor beta chains from one specimen sequenced in a study of CD4 T cells in relation to SARS-CoV-2 and coronaviruses. These receptors lack a known antigen. Measured with immunoSEQ multiplex PCR; TCRdb has only the in-frame clones, and not every one. Counted here are about 36,000 clones, about 80% occurring once; the ten biggest clones make up around 6.6%. The specimen was naive CD4+ T cells from PBMCs, cultured in vitro. Subset reported: naive CD4+ T cells isolated by negative enrichment. Receptors were obtained from an adult with COVID-19.

This clone appeared a single time. The chain recombines TRBV30 with TRBJ2-6; D gene uncertain. V lost 1 base and J 0 bases, leaving 13 bases between the germline ends. Looked up from germline, CDR1 is GTSNPN and CDR2 is SVGIG (reference sequence). The CDR3 contains 17 residues. The DNA for the CDR3 is TGTGCCTGGAGTGGAGATGGTATGCCCTCTGGGGCCAACGTCCTGACTTTC. The encoded protein is CAWSGDGMPSGANVLTF.

V and J are TRBV1 and TRBJ1-5; the table's D gene call, TRBD1, was not cross checked with the DNA. TRBV1 is annotated as a pseudogene. This CDR3 is 16 amino acids long. In DNA form, the CDR3 reads TGCACCAGATTTATACAGGTTTGGCGCGCCGTGCAGCCCCAGCATTTT. Translating gives CTRFIQVWRAVQPQHF.

V is TRBV29-1 and J is TRBJ2-1; 13 positions match TRBD2. Germline loops: CDR1 SQVTM, CDR2 ANQGSEA. This CDR3 region has 13 residues. Trimming cost V 6 bases and J 9 bases; bases outside gene matches: 5. The CDR3 bases are TGCAGCGTAAGGACTAGCGGGAGATCTGAGCAGTTCTTC. Its protein product is CSVRTSGRSEQFF.

This clone was picked up a small number of times. J is TRBJ1-5 and V is TRBV5-1; no clear D. This CDR3 is built from 15 residues. V was cut by 0 bases and J by 6 bases, with 13 bases left in between. The V gene's germline CDR1 is SGHRS and CDR2 YFSETQ. CDR3 DNA sequence: TGCGCCAGCAGCTTGGACGGGATCCGCGCTCAGCCCCAGCATTTT. Protein product: CASSLDGIRAQPQHF.

The V and J genes are TRBV7-9 and TRBJ1-1, with D possibly TRBD1 on 6 matching bases. The CDR3 covers 15 residues. Germline lookup yields CDR1 SEHNR and CDR2 FQNEAQ (reference sequence). Trimming took 5 bases from V and 6 from J, leaving 19 bases between them. DNA of the CDR3: TGTGCCAGCAGCCCGCAGGGGACTCCCGGGGCTGAAGCTTTCTTT. Its protein is CASSPQGTPGAEAFF.

The J gene is TRBJ2-3, the V gene TRBV4-1; 10 bases are shared with TRBD2. V trimming: 0 bases; J trimming: 5 bases; junction bases outside the gene matches: 11. This CDR3 region has 18 residues. From germline, CDR1 is MGHRA and CDR2 YSYEKL. The chain's CDR3 is CASSQDASGSTVVDTQYF. For the CDR3, the DNA is TGCGCCAGCAGCCAAGATGCTAGCGGGAGTACGGTGGTAGATACGCAGTATTTT.

The chain joins TRBV6-2 or TRBV6-3 to TRBJ2-3, with 9 bases lining up with TRBD2. V lost 2 bases and J lost 6; bases outside the gene matches: 12. The CDR3 has 17 amino acids. Germline V lookup: CDR1 MNHEY, CDR2 SVGEGT. The CDR3: CASSYVWGTSSPDTQYF. Here the CDR3 DNA reads TGTGCCAGCAGTTACGTCTGGGGGACTAGCAGCCCGGATACGCAGTATTTT.

CDR3 DNA: TGTGCCAGCAGTTTCGGGTCTAGCGGTTACAATGAGCAGTTCTTC. It yields the protein CASSFGSSGYNEQFF. The chain joins TRBV28 to TRBJ2-1, with 7 nucleotides matching TRBD2. The CDR3 runs 15 residues. V was pared by 3 bases and J by 4 bases, with 6 bases of the junction left unmatched. Germline V gene lookup returns CDR1 MDHEN and CDR2 SYDVKM.

J is TRBJ2-7 and V is TRBV28, with TRBD1 matching 8 bases. CDR3 length equals 15 residues. In germline, CDR1 is MDHEN, CDR2 SYDVKM. J was trimmed by 2 bases and V by 6 bases; bases with no gene match: 9. In nucleotides, the CDR3 is TGTGCCAGCAGCGCCTCCGGGACAGGCACCTACGAGCAGTACTTC. Translated, it gives CASSASGTGTYEQYF.

The chain carries TRBV29-1 and TRBJ2-1; the match to TRBD2 covers 8 bases. Trimming removed 4 bases from V and 0 bases from J; junction bases left unmatched: 5. Germline V lookup: CDR1 SQVTM, CDR2 ANQGSEA. The CDR3 is 15 amino acids. The CDR3 protein is CSVGSSGSSYNEQFF. The CDR3 bases are TGCAGCGTTGGGTCGAGCGGGAGCTCCTACAATGAGCAGTTCTTC.

The rearrangement uses TRBV5-1 and TRBJ2-3; D call uncertain. CDR1 and CDR2 (germline): SGHRS, YFSETQ. This CDR3 contains 11 residues. V shed 2 bases and J shed 6 bases, with 4 bases lying between them. CDR3 region: CASSFTDTQYF. DNA of the CDR3: TGCGCCAGCAGCTTCACGGATACGCAGTATTTT.

The gene calls are TRBV25-1 and TRBJ2-1; 7 bases are a match to TRBD2. Trimming took 8 bases from V and 2 from J; bases not matched to a gene: 6. The CDR3 length is 14 residues. The germline CDR1 and CDR2 sequences are MGHDK and SYGVNS. The CDR3 bases are TGTGCCAGCGGGTGGGGAGGGGCCTACAATGAGCAGTTCTTC. It translates to CASGWGGAYNEQFF. Full variable domain (missing parts from reference TRBV25-1 and TRBJ2-1): EADIYQTPRYLVIGTGKKITLECSQTMGHDKMYWYQQDPGMELHLIHYSYGVNSTEKGDLSSESTVSRIRTEHFPLTLESARPSHTSQYLCASGWGGAYNEQFFGPGTRLTVL.

This chain links TRBV6-5 with TRBJ2-5; 12 bases line up with TRBD2. Losses at the gene ends were 7 bases for V and 5 bases for J; bases not matched to a gene: 2. The length of the CDR3 is 13 residues. CDR1 and CDR2 from the germline V gene are MNHEY and SVGAGI. The CDR3 loop is CASTLAGGETQYF. In DNA form, the CDR3 reads TGTGCCAGCACGCTAGCGGGAGGGGAGACCCAGTACTTC.

The CDR3 sequence: CAIRDTGELFF. As DNA, the CDR3 is TGTGCCATCAGGGACACCGGGGAGCTGTTTTTT. The V and J genes are TRBV10-3 and TRBJ2-2; D not certain. CDR3 length equals 11 residues. Germline V gene lookup returns CDR1 ENHRY and CDR2 SYGVKD. V gave up 6 bases and J gave up 3 bases, with 2 bases separating them.

The chain combines TRBV28 with TRBJ2-7; 11 nucleotides match TRBD2. Germline V gene sequence: CDR1 MDHEN, CDR2 SYDVKM. The length of the CDR3 is 15 residues. With 4 bases clipped from V and 3 bases from J, the junction kept 5 bases outside the gene matches. The CDR3 nucleotides are TGTGCCAGCAGTTCTCGGGGACTAGCGGACTACGAGCAGTACTTC. It specifies CASSSRGLADYEQYF.

The rearrangement links TRBV30 to TRBJ2-5; D call uncertain. This CDR3 has 12 residues. The V end was cut by 3 bases, the J end by 2 bases, with 7 bases between. In germline, CDR1 is GTSNPN, CDR2 SVGIG (reference sequence). As DNA, the CDR3 is TGTGCCTGGAGGGGCGGACAAGAGACCCAGTACTTC. This gives the protein CAWRGGQETQYF.

The chain employs TRBV25-1 and TRBJ2-2; 9 positions agree with TRBD1. J was trimmed by 3 bases and V by 1 base; bases with no gene match: 6. The germline CDR1 and CDR2 sequences are MGHDK and SYGVNS. The CDR3 covers 17 residues. The CDR3: CASSESPGQGYTGELFF. In DNA form, the CDR3 reads TGTGCCAGCAGTGAATCCCCCGGACAGGGGTACACCGGGGAGCTGTTTTTT.

The genes are TRBV5-1 and TRBJ2-1; 11 bases agree with TRBD1. Germline CDR1 reads SGHRS; CDR2 reads YFSETQ. This CDR3 is 16 amino acids long. J gave up 6 bases and V 0 bases, and 5 bases lay outside the gene matches. DNA for the CDR3: TGCGCCAGCAGCTTGGCCTTTGGGACAGGGGGCAATGAGCAGTTCTTC. Residues: CASSLAFGTGGNEQFF.

The rearrangement joins TRBV3-1 (or the pseudogene TRBV3-2) to TRBJ2-5; D is perhaps TRBD1 (6 bases). The V end lost 5 bases, the J end lost 5 bases, and 12 bases lay between the germline ends. Germline assignment: CDR1 LGHDT and CDR2 YNNKEL (reference sequence). The CDR3 runs to 13 residues. CDR3 in DNA: TGTGCCAGCAGCGGCAGGGGCCAGGAGACCCAGTACTTC. Protein: CASSGRGQETQYF.

The J gene is TRBJ2-7, the V gene TRBV10-3; D is undetermined. The CDR3 spans 14 residues. Germline V gives CDR1 ENHRY, CDR2 SYGVKD. Trimming took 1 base from V and 2 from J, leaving 9 bases between them. Here the CDR3 DNA reads TGTGCCATCAGTGAGTTCCGCGGCACCTACGAGCAGTACTTC. It codes for CAISEFRGTYEQYF.

The CDR3 sequence is CASSSSAARQETQYF. CDR3 DNA sequence: TGTGCCAGCAGCTCTAGCGCGGCCAGGCAAGAGACCCAGTACTTC. V is TRBV7-8 and J is TRBJ2-5, with D possibly matching TRBD2 (6 bases). CDR1 is SGHVS, CDR2 FQNEAQ, per germline. This CDR3 is built from 15 residues. V dropped 4 bases and J dropped 2 bases, with 14 bases sitting between them.

The rearrangement uses TRBV2 and TRBJ1-1, with D tentatively TRBD1 (6 bases). The CDR3 covers 14 residues. V shed 2 bases and J shed 4 bases, with 11 bases lying between them. The germline V gene encodes CDR1 SNHLY and CDR2 FYNNEI. The CDR3 loop is CASSETRGSTEAFF. The CDR3 DNA follows: TGTGCCAGCAGTGAAACCAGGGGAAGCACTGAAGCTTTCTTT.

The J gene is TRBJ2-1, the V gene TRBV4-1; tentative D call: TRBD2 (5 bases). This CDR3 is built from 16 residues. Trimming cost V 3 bases and J 9 bases, with 21 bases left between them. Germline CDR1 MGHRA, CDR2 YSYEKL. The CDR3 bases are TGCGCCAGCAGCCAGAGAGGGTCGGACGGTTCTAGTGAGCAGTTCTTC. Encoded protein: CASSQRGSDGSSEQFF.